One and the same sample provided the 19 T cell receptor beta chains below, sequenced in a study of PD-L1 blockade in urothelial cancer. Clones were read by immunoSEQ multiplex PCR, and TCRdb kept only the in-frame ones, dropping some. The sample includes approximately 100,000 clones, about 85% of them seen just once. This specimen consisted of PBMCs, obtained around atezolizumab (anti-PD-L1) treatment. The receptors originated from a man aged 45-65 years with urothelial cancer.

The rearrangement uses TRBV5-1 and TRBJ2-2, with 11 bases lining up with TRBD2. The CDR3 has 15 amino acids. After removal of 5 bases from V and 2 bases from J, the junction contained 2 bases not matched to a gene. The germline CDR1 and CDR2 sequences are SGHRS and YFSETQ. Here the CDR3 DNA reads TGCGCCAGCAGGGGGACTAGCGGAAACACCGGGGAGCTGTTTTTT. Protein product: CASRGTSGNTGELFF.

The chain links TRBV10-1 to TRBJ2-3; no clear D. CDR3 length: 12 amino acids. V was cut by 8 bases and J by 0 bases, with 6 bases left in between. Germline loops: CDR1 WNHNN, CDR2 SYGVQD (reference sequence). In DNA form, the CDR3 reads TGCGCCAGCTCTCCTAGCACAGATACGCAGTATTTT. Its translation is CASSPSTDTQYF.

V and J are TRBV7-6 and TRBJ2-1; 15 bases agree with TRBD2. There are 21 residues in the CDR3. The junction had 11 bases not matched to a gene; V was cut back by 1 base and J by 1 base. CDR1 is SGHVS, CDR2 FNYEAQ, per germline. DNA for the CDR3: TGTGCCAGCAGCTTAGATTATCCGGGACTAGCGGGAGGAAGATCCTACAATGAGCAGTTCTTC. Amino acid sequence: CASSLDYPGLAGGRSYNEQFF.

V is TRBV28 and J is TRBJ2-3; possible D gene TRBD2, 7 bases. CDR3 length: 15 amino acids. V was shortened by 7 bases and J by 0 bases, with 14 bases between the two germline ends. The germline V gene has CDR1 MDHEN and CDR2 SYDVKM. The CDR3 DNA follows: TGTGCCAGCAACGTAGGGGGGGTGAGCACAGATACGCAGTATTTT. Translating gives CASNVGGVSTDTQYF.

The rearrangement uses TRBV19 and TRBJ2-1; 13 nucleotides align to TRBD2. The germline CDR1 and CDR2 sequences are LNHDA and SQIVND (reference sequence). The CDR3 totals 18 residues. After removal of 6 bases from V and 0 bases from J, the junction contained 8 bases not matched to a gene. This CDR3 reads CASRPGTSGTSSYNEQFF. The DNA for the CDR3 is TGTGCCAGTAGGCCAGGGACTAGCGGGACGAGCTCCTACAATGAGCAGTTCTTC.

This chain connects TRBV19 to TRBJ2-1, with D hard to call. The germline V gene has CDR1 LNHDA and CDR2 SQIVND (reference sequence). The CDR3 contains 15 residues. Trimming took off 1 base at V and 5 bases at J, with 12 bases between the two ends. The CDR3 bases are TGTGCCAGTAGTATAGCTTGGAGTGGCCACAATGAGCAGTTCTTC. Amino acid sequence: CASSIAWSGHNEQFF.

The rearrangement joins TRBV6-5 to TRBJ2-7; TRBD2 matches at 11 bases. The CDR3 covers 15 residues. With V trimmed by 4 bases and J by 5 bases, 7 bases remained unmatched. Germline-derived CDR1 and CDR2 are MNHEY and SVGAGI. The CDR3 DNA sequence: TGTGCCAGCAGTTTTCAGACTAGCGGGATCCACGAGCAGTACTTC. Protein: CASSFQTSGIHEQYF.

The chain is built from TRBV2 and TRBJ2-5; D perhaps matches TRBD2 (6 bases). From germline, CDR1 is SNHLY and CDR2 FYNNEI. V lost 4 bases, J lost 3 bases, and 12 bases lay in between. CDR3 length equals 14 residues. The CDR3: CASSARVAEETQYF. In DNA, the CDR3 is TGTGCCAGCAGTGCGAGGGTAGCGGAAGAGACCCAGTACTTC.

The J gene is TRBJ2-7, the V gene TRBV15; no reliable D call. Germline lookup yields CDR1 LNHNV and CDR2 YYDKDF (reference sequence). V was cut by 5 bases and J by 6 bases, with 20 bases left in between. CDR3 size: 15 residues. The CDR3 coding sequence is TGTGCCACCAGCGGGCAACTCGCAGGTGGTGGCGAGCAGTACTTC. Encoded protein: CATSGQLAGGGEQYF.

This clone was seen a few times. This rearrangement joins TRBV7-3 to TRBJ2-2; 8 bases match TRBD2. This CDR3 spans 14 amino acids. Trimming removed 5 bases from V and 1 base from J; junction bases left unmatched: 0. Germline V gene lookup returns CDR1 SGHTA and CDR2 FQGTGA. This CDR3 reads CASSTSGNTGELFF. Written as DNA, the CDR3 is TGTGCCAGCAGCACTAGCGGGAACACCGGGGAGCTGTTTTTT.

This chain joins TRBV5-4 and TRBJ2-7, with 10 bases fitting TRBD1. The CDR3 runs to 15 residues. V was pared by 4 bases and J by 4 bases, with 8 bases of the junction left unmatched. Germline CDR1 SGHNT, CDR2 YYREEE (reference sequence). The CDR3, as DNA: TGTGCCAGCAGCCCCACGGGACAGGGGTTTTACGAGCAGTACTTC. This codes for CASSPTGQGFYEQYF. The variable domain in full, with the rest retrieved from reference TRBV5-4 and TRBJ2-7, is ETGVTQSPTHLIKTRGQQVTLRCSSQSGHNTVSWYQQALGQGPQFIFQYYREEENGRGNFPPRFSGLQFPNYSSELNVNALELDDSALYLCASSPTGQGFYEQYFGPGTRLTVT.

The DNA for the CDR3 is TGCGCCAGCCGCCGGACAGGGACTGATTCACCCCTCCACTTT. Translated: CASRRTGTDSPLHF. The chain combines TRBV5-1 with TRBJ1-6; 8 bases align to TRBD1. Per the germline V gene, CDR1 is SGHRS and CDR2 is YFSETQ. The V gene end was trimmed by 7 bases and the J gene end by 8 bases; junction bases not matched to a gene: 8. CDR3 length equals 14 residues.

The chain has TRBV4-1 and TRBJ2-1; 8 bases align to TRBD1. The CDR3 is made up of 14 amino acids. J lost 13 bases, V lost 4 bases, and 12 bases had no gene match. Germline V CDR1 and CDR2: MGHRA, YSYEKL. The DNA of the CDR3 is TGCGCCAGCAGCCGAGACTTTCCCGGGACAGGTCAGTTCTTC. This codes for CASSRDFPGTGQFF.

The chain is built from TRBV7-9 and TRBJ2-3, with D perhaps TRBD2 (5 bases). The CDR3 contains 16 residues. Germline V gene sequence: CDR1 SEHNR, CDR2 FQNEAQ (reference sequence). V lost 5 bases and J 3 bases, leaving 18 bases between the germline ends. CDR3 loop: CASSPIVGVWTDTQYF. CDR3 in DNA: TGTGCCAGCAGCCCCATCGTCGGGGTATGGACAGATACGCAGTATTTT.

This sequence joins TRBV10-3 and TRBJ2-7; 7 nucleotides match TRBD2. Germline loops: CDR1 ENHRY, CDR2 SYGVKD. The CDR3 runs to 14 residues. V gave up 6 bases and J gave up 0 bases; unmatched junction bases: 5. CDR3 region: CAIRGGEGSYEQYF. The CDR3 DNA sequence: TGTGCCATCAGGGGGGGGGAGGGCTCCTACGAGCAGTACTTC.

The chain has TRBV28 and TRBJ2-1, with D possibly being TRBD1 (6 bases). Germline V gene lookup returns CDR1 MDHEN and CDR2 SYDVKM. The CDR3 has 11 amino acids. The germline V and J ends were trimmed by 9 bases and 8 bases, with 11 bases remaining between them. This CDR3 reads CASNRVDEQFF. In DNA form, the CDR3 reads TGTGCCAGTAACAGGGTTGATGAGCAGTTCTTC.

This clone was recorded only once. The chain couples TRBV4-2 to TRBJ2-2; 7 bases line up with TRBD1. The V gene end was trimmed by 2 bases and the J gene end by 6 bases; junction bases not matched to a gene: 9. The CDR3 has 16 amino acids. Looked up from germline, CDR1 is LGHNA and CDR2 is YNFKEQ. The CDR3, as DNA: TGTGCCAGCAGCCAAAAGATTACTAGGGGGCCCGGGGAGCTGTTTTTT. Protein product: CASSQKITRGPGELFF.

V is TRBV6-1 and J is TRBJ2-7, with 7 bases aligning to TRBD2. The CDR3 contains 15 residues. CDR1 and CDR2 (germline): MNHNS, SASEGT. Losses at the gene ends were 1 base for V and 1 base for J; bases not matched to a gene: 4. The CDR3 loop reads CASSEGGSYSYEQYF. CDR3 sequence (DNA): TGTGCCAGCAGTGAAGGCGGGAGTTATTCCTACGAGCAGTACTTC.

The J gene is TRBJ1-4, the V gene TRBV28; D gene uncertain. Trimming pared 2 bases from V and 2 bases from J, leaving 15 bases between. Germline-derived CDR1 and CDR2 are MDHEN and SYDVKM. The CDR3 is 17 residues long. CDR3 protein: CASSLHPGRGTNEKLFF. The CDR3 DNA is TGTGCCAGCAGTTTACACCCCGGCAGAGGGACTAATGAAAAACTGTTTTTT.